This is a list of T cell receptor beta chains from one sample in a study of blood T cell repertoires in COVID-19. Clones were read by immunoSEQ multiplex PCR, and TCRdb kept only the in-frame ones, dropping some. The data hold 240,000 or so clones, with around 87% observed a single time. The sample comprised peripheral blood. These receptors were collected from a woman aged 65 to 85 with active or convalescent COVID-19. Each CDR3 is given with its conserved first and last residue. Fields, in order: clone size, V gene, J gene, D gene, CDR3 protein, CDR3 DNA. The D gene is left open where the match is weak. Clone size, where shown, is once, few, many, or a class for clones that have expanded.

-	TRBV7-6	TRBJ1-4	TRBD1	CASSLGTGTNEKLFF	TGTGCCAGCAGCTTAGGGACAGGAACTAATGAAAAACTGTTTTTT
-	TRBV18	TRBJ2-1	-	CASSLQGYNEQFF	TGTGCCAGCTCTCTCCAGGGTTACAATGAGCAGTTCTTC
-	TRBV6-5	TRBJ1-5	TRBD1	CASTGQGGRQPQHF	TGTGCCAGCACTGGACAGGGAGGTCGTCAGCCCCAGCATTTT
once	TRBV19	TRBJ1-1	TRBD1	CASSGTGGSEAFF	TGTGCCAGTAGTGGCACAGGGGGCTCTGAAGCTTTCTTT
few	TRBV6-4	TRBJ2-7	-	CASSPIPQAEQYF	TGTGCCAGCAGCCCGATTCCCCAGGCCGAGCAGTACTTC
-	TRBV5-1	TRBJ1-2	-	CASSLGPNGYTF	TGCGCCAGCAGCTTGGGTCCAAATGGCTACACCTTC
-	TRBV27	TRBJ2-1	TRBD2	CASSSLSGGPYNEQFF	TGTGCCAGCAGTTCCCTGTCGGGGGGGCCTTACAATGAGCAGTTCTTC
-	TRBV5-5	TRBJ1-2	TRBD1	CASSAEQGSHGYTF	TGTGCCAGCAGCGCGGAACAGGGGTCCCACGGCTACACCTTC
-	TRBV5-1	TRBJ1-4	-	CASSLEDSRQGKLFF	TGCGCCAGCAGCTTAGAGGACAGCCGGCAAGGGAAACTGTTTTTT
-	TRBV6-1	TRBJ2-2	-	CASSDRGWTGELFF	TGTGCCAGCAGTGACAGGGGTTGGACCGGGGAGCTGTTTTTT
-	TRBV2	TRBJ2-1	-	CASSALVEQFF	TGTGCCAGCAGTGCCCTAGTGGAGCAGTTCTTC
-	TRBV7-9	TRBJ2-1	-	CASSHQTGTYNEQFF	TGTGCCAGCAGCCATCAAACAGGGACCTACAATGAGCAGTTCTTC
few	TRBV6-5	TRBJ1-1	TRBD1	CASSPQGRHTEAFF	TGTGCCAGCAGTCCACAGGGGAGGCACACTGAAGCTTTCTTT
-	TRBV9	TRBJ1-1	-	CASSAYTQGSTFF	TGTGCCAGCAGCGCTTATACTCAGGGGAGCACTTTCTTT
-	TRBV29-1	TRBJ1-1	-	CSVGREMNTEAFF	TGCAGCGTTGGGAGGGAAATGAACACTGAAGCTTTCTTT
-	TRBV7-2	TRBJ2-2	-	CASTLHSRVNTGELFF	TGTGCCAGCACCCTCCACAGCAGGGTAAACACCGGGGAGCTGTTTTTT
-	TRBV6-5	TRBJ1-3	-	CASSKGDTIYF	TGTGCCAGCTCAAAGGGGGACACCATATATTTT
once	TRBV4-1	TRBJ2-3	-	CAGSRGITDTQYF	TGCGCCGGCTCACGGGGGATCACAGATACGCAGTATTTT
-	TRBV29-1	TRBJ1-4	-	CSVGGPLREKLFF	TGCAGCGTTGGGGGGCCCCTTAGAGAAAAACTGTTTTTT
-	TRBV19	TRBJ1-3	TRBD1	CATGDSFASGNTIYF	TGTGCCACCGGGGACAGTTTTGCCTCTGGAAACACCATATATTTT
-	TRBV6-5	TRBJ2-7	-	CASSPRDSYEQYF	TGTGCCAGCAGTCCCCGCGACTCCTACGAGCAGTACTTC
-	TRBV18	TRBJ1-2	TRBD1	CASSPPNRGQDYGYTF	TGTGCCAGCTCACCACCAAACAGGGGGCAAGACTATGGCTACACCTTC
-	TRBV5-6	TRBJ2-1	TRBD2	CASSSMTSGGAYEQFF	TGTGCCAGCAGCTCAATGACTAGCGGGGGGGCCTATGAGCAGTTCTTC
-	TRBV5-1	TRBJ2-1	TRBD1	CASSVGQNNEQFF	TGCGCCAGCAGCGTGGGACAGAACAATGAGCAGTTCTTC
-	TRBV28	TRBJ2-1	-	CASSLPSSDFLREQFF	TGTGCCAGCAGTTTGCCCTCCTCGGACTTCCTTAGGGAGCAGTTCTTC
-	TRBV11-2	TRBJ1-2	TRBD1	CASSSWETGGYGYTF	TGTGCCAGCAGCTCCTGGGAGACAGGGGGATACGGCTACACCTTC
-	TRBV5-1	TRBJ1-5	TRBD1	CASSSGTGVDQPQHF	TGCGCCAGCAGCTCCGGGACAGGGGTAGATCAGCCCCAGCATTTT
-	TRBV28	TRBJ2-7	TRBD1	CASSSPRGTGAVEQYF	TGTGCCAGCAGTTCCCCCCGCGGGACAGGGGCAGTGGAGCAGTACTTC
-	TRBV7-2	TRBJ1-3	TRBD1	CASSQGQDRNTIYF	TGTGCCAGCAGCCAGGGACAGGATAGAAACACCATATATTTT
-	TRBV15	TRBJ2-3	TRBD2	CATSRYSGGQDTQYF	TGTGCCACCAGCAGATATAGCGGGGGGCAAGATACGCAGTATTTT
once	TRBV24-1	TRBJ1-1	TRBD1	CATSEPGQAMAFF	TGTGCCACCAGTGAACCAGGACAGGCGATGGCTTTCTTT
-	TRBV4-3	TRBJ1-1	-	CASSQEGGMNTEAFF	TGCGCCAGCAGCCAAGAAGGCGGAATGAACACTGAAGCTTTCTTT
-	TRBV13	TRBJ2-3	-	CASSFQRGSATDTQYF	TGTGCCAGCAGCTTTCAACGGGGGAGCGCTACAGATACGCAGTATTTT
-	TRBV5-6	TRBJ1-1	TRBD1	CASTLRGTGSTEAFF	TGTGCCAGCACTCTCCGGGGGACAGGGTCCACTGAAGCTTTCTTT
-	TRBV19	TRBJ2-1	TRBD1	CASSIARDREGNEQFF	TGTGCCAGTAGTATAGCCCGGGACAGGGAAGGGAATGAGCAGTTCTTC